These T cell receptor beta chains were read from a single sample in a study of blood T cells in healthy people across ages. TCRdb re-called the 5' RACE reads through MiXCR, storing one row per CDR3 protein. The profile covers 1.5 million to 2 million distinct CDR3 sequences, with roughly 49% appearing a single time and approximately 2% taken by the ten largest. The sample consisted of blood. These TCRs come from a woman in her thirties or forties in good health. The CDR3 runs from the conserved cysteine through the conserved F or W. A D gene is named only where the DNA matches it firmly. Part of the rows lack a size; the others show once, few, many or a class for expanded clones.

clone_size d_call j_call v_call cdr3_aa cdr3_nt
. . TRBJ2-3 TRBV12-3/TRBV12-4 CASSLWGPLSDTQYF TGTGCCAGCAGTTTGTGGGGGCCCCTCTCAGATACGCAGTATTTT
few TRBD1 TRBJ2-1 TRBV11-2 CASSFPWTGGPSGQGLYNEQFF TGTGCCAGCAGCTTTCCCTGGACCGGTGGTCCGTCGGGACAGGGGCTCTACAATGAGCAGTTCTTC
. . TRBJ2-1 TRBV12-3/TRBV12-4 CTSSFPGAPDYNEQFF TGTACCAGCAGTTTCCCCGGGGCCCCCGATTACAATGAGCAGTTCTTC
. TRBD1 TRBJ1-1 TRBV20-1 CSASGVGRGETEAFF TGCAGTGCTAGCGGCGTTGGCAGGGGGGAAACTGAAGCTTTCTTT
few . TRBJ2-7 TRBV4-2 CASSQVSNAYEQYF TGTGCCAGCAGCCAAGTGTCAAATGCCTACGAGCAGTACTTC
. TRBD1 TRBJ2-7 TRBV5-1 CASSLAGGSDEQYF TGCGCCAGCAGCTTGGCAGGGGGAAGCGACGAGCAGTACTTC
few . TRBJ1-2 TRBV7-9 CASSLESQIYGYTF TGTGCCAGCAGCTTAGAATCACAGATCTATGGCTACACCTTC
. . TRBJ2-7 TRBV29-1 CSALGENYEQYF TGCAGCGCGCTTGGGGAAAACTACGAGCAGTACTTC
. TRBD2 TRBJ2-3 TRBV7-2 CATKAAGGGTDTQYF TGTGCCACGAAGGCTGCCGGGGGGGGGACAGATACGCAGTATTTT
. TRBD1 TRBJ1-1 TRBV29-1 CSVERDRGLTEAFF TGCAGCGTTGAGCGGGACAGGGGGTTGACTGAAGCTTTCTTT
. TRBD1 TRBJ2-1 TRBV6-5 CASSYSGRGSEQFF TGTGCCAGCAGTTACTCCGGCAGGGGGAGTGAGCAGTTCTTC
. . TRBJ1-6 TRBV4-3 CASSQDRNLNSPLHF TGCGCCAGCAGCCAAGATCGTAACTTAAATTCACCCCTCCACTTT
. . TRBJ2-7 TRBV10-2 CASQEELNSYEQYF TGCGCCAGCCAGGAGGAGCTGAATTCCTACGAGCAGTACTTC
. . TRBJ2-5 TRBV25-1 CASSARGMNEQYF TGTGCCAGCAGTGCGCGGGGTATGAATGAGCAGTACTTC
. . TRBJ1-2 TRBV27 CASSLSLGGGDYGYTF TGTGCCAGCAGTTTATCGCTAGGTGGGGGAGACTATGGCTACACCTTC
once . TRBJ2-6 TRBV5-6 CASSPRTDSGANVLTF TGTGCCAGCAGCCCGCGGACTGACTCTGGGGCCAACGTCCTGACTTTC
few TRBD2 TRBJ2-3 TRBV6-6 CASSYLAVRDTQYF TGTGCCAGCAGTTACCTAGCGGTCCGGGATACGCAGTATTTT
few . TRBJ2-7 TRBV20-1 CSAKSGLAYEQYF TGCAGTGCTAAATCCGGGCTAGCCTACGAGCAGTACTTC
. TRBD1 TRBJ2-7 TRBV6-2/TRBV6-3 CASRPGQGKDSYKQYF TGTGCCAGCAGACCAGGACAGGGGAAAGACTCCTACAAGCAGTACTTC
. . TRBJ2-5 TRBV6-6 CASSPVVSLAGETQYF TGTGCCAGCAGTCCCGTCGTTTCCCTAGCCGGCGAGACCCAGTACTTC
few TRBD1 TRBJ2-7 TRBV20-1 CSAREGTAVSYEQYF TGCAGTGCTAGGGAAGGGACAGCAGTTTCCTACGAGCAGTACTTC
few . TRBJ2-3 TRBV9 CASSPDHHTQYF TGTGCCAGCAGCCCGGACCATCATACGCAGTATTTT
. . TRBJ2-6 TRBV4-2 CASSQDHFGIAGANVLTF TGTGCCAGCAGCCAAGATCACTTCGGAATCGCTGGGGCCAACGTCCTGACTTTC
. . TRBJ1-1 TRBV6-6 CASSLLGYTEAFF TGTGCCAGCAGCCTACTCGGGTATACTGAAGCTTTCTTT
once . TRBJ1-5 TRBV18 CASSPVADSNQPQHF TGTGCCAGCTCACCAGTTGCGGATAGCAATCAGCCCCAGCATTTT
few TRBD2 TRBJ2-1 TRBV7-8 CASSRSQMPGLSNNEQFF TGTGCCAGCAGCCGGAGTCAAATGCCGGGACTATCAAACAATGAGCAGTTCTTC
few TRBD2 TRBJ2-3 TRBV5-4 CASSRGGTATTDTQYF TGTGCCAGCAGCCGCGGGGGGACCGCGACCACAGATACGCAGTATTTT
. TRBD1 TRBJ1-2 TRBV10-2 CASSEGTGGPLGYTF TGCGCCAGCAGTGAGGGGACAGGGGGTCCCCTCGGCTACACCTTC
. TRBD1 TRBJ2-6 TRBV4-2 CASSQDPRGRRRANVLTF TGTGCCAGCAGCCAAGATCCCAGGGGGCGCAGAAGGGCCAACGTCCTGACTTTC
few . TRBJ2-1 TRBV15 CATSRGTGGEAYNEQFF TGTGCCACCAGCAGAGGAACCGGTGGAGAGGCTTACAATGAGCAGTTCTTC
. . TRBJ2-3 TRBV7-2 CATARAGGAARTDTQYF TGTGCCACCGCCCGGGCAGGGGGGGCGGCTAGGACAGATACGCAGTATTTT
few TRBD1 TRBJ1-2 TRBV10-3 CAIRGSQGQGFSGYTF TGTGCCATCCGAGGGTCCCAGGGACAGGGGTTCAGTGGCTACACCTTC
. . TRBJ1-2 TRBV28 CASSFRGRANYGYTF TGTGCCAGCAGTTTCCGGGGCAGGGCTAACTATGGCTACACCTTC